This T cell receptor beta chain comes out of a study of Graves' ophthalmopathy and Graves' hyperthyroidism. Using RNA transcripts, the TCR beta CDR3 regions were amplified. An initial RT-PCR round employing HTBI primers preceded a second-round multiplex PCR. TCRdb reanalysed the multiplex PCR reads using MiXCR and keeps one entry per CDR3 protein. The sample includes under 350,000 distinct CDR3 sequences, 17% of them seen just once. PBMCs were density-gradient isolated from approximately 9.8 ml fresh blood. J was trimmed by 5 bases and V by 4 bases; bases with no gene match: 7. The CDR3 is 16 amino acids. Germline V gives CDR1 MNHNS, CDR2 SASEGT. This clonotype was seen many times.

This chain uses TRBV6-1 with TRBJ2-5; 13 bases agree with TRBD2. The TCR sequence derives from an adult man with Graves' ophthalmopathy. Source material: peripheral blood. The CDR3 sequence: CASSAKTLAGGETQYF. In DNA, the CDR3 is TGTGCCAGCAGTGCCAAAACACTAGCGGGGGGGGAGACCCAGTACTTC.